The clone carrying this TCR beta chain came up many times. Its antigen remains unidentified. These data are taken from a study of regulatory T cells in long-lasting Graves disease. Germline V gene sequence: CDR1 SGHAT, CDR2 FQNNGV. Between the trimmed V and J ends, which lost 2 bases and 6 bases, there was a span of 4 bases. The CDR3 length is 11 residues. Time point denoted: newly diagnosed GD, antithyroid drugs for less than 3 months. There was RNA extracted from PBMCs, and the TCR library was made from it. Findings of the study overall: The analysis examined peripheral blood only and excluded thyroid tissue. Persistent Graves' patients had lower TCR diversity than newly diagnosed ones.

Relying on iRepertoire HTBI primers and Arm-PCR of CDR3 regions, the team built TCR beta libraries. TCRdb processed the multiplex PCR reads anew with MiXCR; each CDR3 protein has one entry. This table holds a few hundred thousand distinct CDR3 sequences, roughly 16% found once. The sample was also reused in another study, on T cells in Graves' hyperthyroidism and ophthalmopathy. That paper adds: Over 18 months, lack of ophthalmopathy progression marked Graves' hyperthyroidism as stable. Uncontrolled infection, other autoimmune disease, pregnancy or lactation excluded patients.

This specimen consisted of peripheral blood mononuclear cells (PBMCs), obtained at new diagnosis, from a patient treated with antithyroid drugs. The TCR sequence derives from a woman aged 18-29 years with Graves disease. The chain uses TRBV11-2 and TRBJ1-1, with unresolved D. CDR3 protein: CASSLFSEAFF. The DNA of the CDR3 is TGTGCCAGCAGCTTATTTTCTGAAGCTTTCTTT.